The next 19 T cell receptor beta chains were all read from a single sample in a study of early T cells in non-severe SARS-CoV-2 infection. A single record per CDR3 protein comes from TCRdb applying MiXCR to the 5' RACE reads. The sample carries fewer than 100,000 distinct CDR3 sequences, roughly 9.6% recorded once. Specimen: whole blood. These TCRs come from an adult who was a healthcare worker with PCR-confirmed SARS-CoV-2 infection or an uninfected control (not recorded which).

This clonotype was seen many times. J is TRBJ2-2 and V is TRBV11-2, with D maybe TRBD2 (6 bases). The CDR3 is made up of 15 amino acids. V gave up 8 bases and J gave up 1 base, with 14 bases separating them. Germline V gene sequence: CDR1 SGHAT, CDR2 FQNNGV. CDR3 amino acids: CASVPGRVNTGELFF. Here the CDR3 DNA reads TGTGCCAGCGTACCCGGGAGAGTGAACACCGGGGAGCTGTTTTTT.

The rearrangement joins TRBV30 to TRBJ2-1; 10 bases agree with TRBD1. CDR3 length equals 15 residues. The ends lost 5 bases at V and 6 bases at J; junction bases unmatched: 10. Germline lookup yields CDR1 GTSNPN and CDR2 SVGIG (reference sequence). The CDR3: CAWARTGGVGNEQFF. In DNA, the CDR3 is TGTGCCTGGGCGCGGACAGGGGGTGTGGGCAATGAGCAGTTCTTC. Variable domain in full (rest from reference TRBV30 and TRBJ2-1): SQTIHQWPATLVQPVGSPLSLECTVEGTSNPNLYWYRQAAGRGLQLLFYSVGIGQISSEVPQNLSASRPQDRQFILSSKKLLLSDSGFYLCAWARTGGVGNEQFFGPGTRLTVL.

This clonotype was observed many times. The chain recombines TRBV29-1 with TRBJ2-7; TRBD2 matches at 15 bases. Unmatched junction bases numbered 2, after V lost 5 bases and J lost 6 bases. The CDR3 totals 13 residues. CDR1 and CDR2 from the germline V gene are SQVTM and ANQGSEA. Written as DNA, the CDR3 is TGCAGCGTTCGGACTAGCGGGAGGGCCGAGCAGTACTTC. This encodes CSVRTSGRAEQYF.

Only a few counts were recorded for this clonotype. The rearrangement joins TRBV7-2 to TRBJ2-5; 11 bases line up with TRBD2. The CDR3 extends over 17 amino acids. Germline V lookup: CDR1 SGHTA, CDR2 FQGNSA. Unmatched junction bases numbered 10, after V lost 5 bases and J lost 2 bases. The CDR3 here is CASSGLAGPDSQETQYF. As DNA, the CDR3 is TGTGCCAGCAGCGGACTAGCGGGTCCTGACTCTCAAGAGACCCAGTACTTC. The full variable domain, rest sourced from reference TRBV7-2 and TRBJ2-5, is GAGVSQSPSNKVTEKGKDVELRCDPISGHTALYWYRQSLGQGLEFLIYFQGNSAPDKSGLPSDRFSAERTGGSVSTLTIQRTQQEDSAVYLCASSGLAGPDSQETQYFGPGTRLLVL.

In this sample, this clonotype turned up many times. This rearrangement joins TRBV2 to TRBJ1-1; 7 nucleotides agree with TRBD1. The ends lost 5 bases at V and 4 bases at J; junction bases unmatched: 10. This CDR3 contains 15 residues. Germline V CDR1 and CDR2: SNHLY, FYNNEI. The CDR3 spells CASSSQGKVGTEAFF. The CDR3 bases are TGTGCCAGCAGTTCACAGGGGAAGGTGGGCACTGAAGCTTTCTTT.

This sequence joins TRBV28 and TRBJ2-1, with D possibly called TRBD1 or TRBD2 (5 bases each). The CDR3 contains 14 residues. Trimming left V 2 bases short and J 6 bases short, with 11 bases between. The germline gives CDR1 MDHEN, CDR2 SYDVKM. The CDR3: CASSLLGPSNEQFF. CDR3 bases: TGTGCCAGCAGTTTACTGGGACCGAGCAATGAGCAGTTCTTC.

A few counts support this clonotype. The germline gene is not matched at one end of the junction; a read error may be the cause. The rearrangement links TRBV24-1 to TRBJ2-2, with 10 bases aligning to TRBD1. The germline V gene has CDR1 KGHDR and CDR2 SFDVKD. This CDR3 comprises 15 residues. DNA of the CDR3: TGTGCCACCGGTGACAGGGGGCGGAACACCGGGGAGCTGTTTTTT. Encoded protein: CATGDRGRNTGELFF.

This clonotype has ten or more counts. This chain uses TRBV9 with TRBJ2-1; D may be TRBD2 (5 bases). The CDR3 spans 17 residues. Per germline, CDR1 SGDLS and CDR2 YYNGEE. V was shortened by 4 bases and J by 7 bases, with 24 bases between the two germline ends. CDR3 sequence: CASSQTARLSSGNEQFF. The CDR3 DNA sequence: TGTGCCAGCAGCCAAACGGCGCGGCTTTCCTCGGGAAATGAGCAGTTCTTC. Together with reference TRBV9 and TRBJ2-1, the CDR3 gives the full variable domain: DSGVTQTPKHLITATGQRVTLRCSPRSGDLSVYWYQQSLDQGLQFLIQYYNGEERAKGNILERFSAQQFPDLHSELNLSSLELGDSALYFCASSQTARLSSGNEQFFGPGTRLTVL.

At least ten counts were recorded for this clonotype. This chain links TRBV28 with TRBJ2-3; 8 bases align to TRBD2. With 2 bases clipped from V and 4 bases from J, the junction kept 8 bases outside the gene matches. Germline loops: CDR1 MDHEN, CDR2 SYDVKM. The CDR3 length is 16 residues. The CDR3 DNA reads TGTGCCAGCAGTTTACTAGCGGGTGTGAGTGCAGATACGCAGTATTTT. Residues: CASSLLAGVSADTQYF.

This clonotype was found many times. The CDR3 DNA reads as TGTGCCAGCAGCCAGGACCAGCGAGCTGGCGAGCAGTACTTC. Its protein product is CASSQDQRAGEQYF. The chain links TRBV7-9 to TRBJ2-7; D call uncertain. Between the trimmed V and J ends, which lost 5 bases and 6 bases, there was a span of 17 bases. This CDR3 has 14 amino acids. Germline loops: CDR1 SEHNR, CDR2 FQNEAQ (reference sequence).

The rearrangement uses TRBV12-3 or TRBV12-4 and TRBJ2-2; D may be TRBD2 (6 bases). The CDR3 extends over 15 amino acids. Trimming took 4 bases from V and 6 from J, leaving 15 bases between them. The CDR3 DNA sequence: TGTGCCAGCAGTTACGGGAGCCGTTTGGCCGGGGAGCTGTTTTTT. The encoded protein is CASSYGSRLAGELFF.

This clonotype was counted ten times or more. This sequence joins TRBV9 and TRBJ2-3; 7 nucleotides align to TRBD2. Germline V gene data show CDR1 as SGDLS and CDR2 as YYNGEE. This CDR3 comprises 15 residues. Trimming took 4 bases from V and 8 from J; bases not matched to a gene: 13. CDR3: CASSPRGRGDITQYF. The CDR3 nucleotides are TGTGCCAGCAGCCCCCGGGGGAGGGGTGATATTACGCAGTATTTT.

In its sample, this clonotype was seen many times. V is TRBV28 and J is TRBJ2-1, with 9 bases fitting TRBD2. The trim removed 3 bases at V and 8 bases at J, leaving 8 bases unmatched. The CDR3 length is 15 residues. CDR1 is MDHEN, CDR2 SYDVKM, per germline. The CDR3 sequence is CASSFGLAIGDEQFF. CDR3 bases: TGTGCCAGCAGTTTCGGACTAGCGATAGGGGATGAGCAGTTCTTC.

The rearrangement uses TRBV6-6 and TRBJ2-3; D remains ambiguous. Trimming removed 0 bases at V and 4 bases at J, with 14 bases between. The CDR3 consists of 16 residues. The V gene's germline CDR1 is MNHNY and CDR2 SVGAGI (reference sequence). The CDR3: CASSYSTGIWADTQYF. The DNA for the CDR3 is TGTGCCAGCAGTTACTCGACCGGAATTTGGGCAGATACGCAGTATTTT.

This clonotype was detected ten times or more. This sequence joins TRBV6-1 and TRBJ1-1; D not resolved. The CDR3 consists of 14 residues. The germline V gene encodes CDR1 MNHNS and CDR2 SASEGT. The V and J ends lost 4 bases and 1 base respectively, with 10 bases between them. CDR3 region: CASSATFENTEAFF. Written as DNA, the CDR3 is TGTGCCAGCAGTGCTACATTTGAGAACACTGAAGCTTTCTTT.

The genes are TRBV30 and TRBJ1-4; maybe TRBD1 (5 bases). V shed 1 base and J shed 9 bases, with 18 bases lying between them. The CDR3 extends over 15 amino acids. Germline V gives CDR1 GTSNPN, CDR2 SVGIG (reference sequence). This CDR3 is CAWSDGQQGRKKLFF. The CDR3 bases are TGTGCCTGGAGTGACGGTCAGCAGGGACGTAAAAAACTGTTTTTT.

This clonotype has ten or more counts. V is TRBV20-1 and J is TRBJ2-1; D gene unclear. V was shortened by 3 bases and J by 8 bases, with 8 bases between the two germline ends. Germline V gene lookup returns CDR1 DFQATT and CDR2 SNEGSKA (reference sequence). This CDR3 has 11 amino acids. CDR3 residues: CSASPRDEQFF. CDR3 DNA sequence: TGCAGTGCTAGCCCACGTGATGAGCAGTTCTTC.

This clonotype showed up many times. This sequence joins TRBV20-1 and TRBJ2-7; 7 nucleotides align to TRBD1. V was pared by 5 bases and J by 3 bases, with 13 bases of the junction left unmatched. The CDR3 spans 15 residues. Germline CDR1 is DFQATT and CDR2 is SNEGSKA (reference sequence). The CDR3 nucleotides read TGCAGTGCTTCAAAAGGGGGACAGCTTATCTACGAGCAGTACTTC. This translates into CSASKGGQLIYEQYF.

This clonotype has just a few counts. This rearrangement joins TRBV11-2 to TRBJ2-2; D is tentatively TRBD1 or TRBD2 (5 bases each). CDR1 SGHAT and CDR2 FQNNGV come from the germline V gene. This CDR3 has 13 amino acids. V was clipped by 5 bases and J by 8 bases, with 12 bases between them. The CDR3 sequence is CASSPRDVGELFF. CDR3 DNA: TGTGCCAGCAGCCCACGGGACGTAGGGGAGCTGTTTTTT.